The rows below give T cell receptor beta chains drawn from one sample of a study of blood T cell repertoires in COVID-19. The data were produced by immunoSEQ multiplex PCR, yet TCRdb's version contains in-frame clones alone and is incomplete. The sample yields 150,000 to 180,000 clones, around four fifths seen once. The source material was peripheral blood. The origin of the receptors is a woman older than 75 with acute or convalescent COVID-19. Each CDR3 is given with its conserved first and last residue. A D gene is named only where the DNA matches it firmly. Clone size is stated in some rows and not others, as once, few, many or a class when expanded.

J gene: TRBJ2-7; D gene: -; clone size: -; V gene: TRBV18; CDR3 protein: CASSRTRSNEQYF; CDR3 DNA: TGTGCCAGCTCACGGACAAGATCGAACGAGCAGTACTTC
J gene: TRBJ2-7; D gene: -; clone size: -; V gene: TRBV7-9; CDR3 protein: CASNAGAYEQYF; CDR3 DNA: TGTGCCAGCAACGCAGGGGCCTACGAGCAGTACTTC
J gene: TRBJ2-5; D gene: TRBD2; clone size: -; V gene: TRBV18; CDR3 protein: CASSPGLAGGPDQETQYF; CDR3 DNA: TGTGCCAGCTCTCCCGGACTAGCGGGGGGGCCGGATCAAGAGACCCAGTACTTC
J gene: TRBJ2-2; D gene: TRBD1; clone size: many; V gene: TRBV6-5; CDR3 protein: CASSQRQGTTGELFF; CDR3 DNA: TGTGCCAGCAGTCAAAGACAGGGTACCACCGGGGAGCTGTTTTTT
J gene: TRBJ1-1; D gene: -; clone size: few; V gene: TRBV23-1; CDR3 protein: CASSQGQAGRNTEAFF; CDR3 DNA: TGCGCCAGCAGTCAAGGCCAGGCGGGGAGGAACACTGAAGCTTTCTTT
J gene: TRBJ2-5; D gene: -; clone size: few; V gene: TRBV6-2/TRBV6-3; CDR3 protein: CASSSGQTYQETQYF; CDR3 DNA: TGTGCCAGCAGCAGCGGACAGACGTACCAAGAGACCCAGTACTTC
J gene: TRBJ2-1; D gene: TRBD2; clone size: -; V gene: TRBV7-3; CDR3 protein: CASSLNSGTSVSEQFF; CDR3 DNA: TGTGCCAGCAGCTTAAATAGTGGGACTAGCGTTAGTGAGCAGTTCTTC
J gene: TRBJ2-2; D gene: -; clone size: -; V gene: TRBV18; CDR3 protein: CASSQQGSTGELFF; CDR3 DNA: TGTGCCAGCTCACAACAGGGTAGCACCGGGGAGCTGTTTTTT
J gene: TRBJ2-7; D gene: TRBD1; clone size: -; V gene: TRBV7-9; CDR3 protein: CASNHGTALYEQYF; CDR3 DNA: TGTGCCAGCAACCACGGGACAGCACTCTACGAGCAGTACTTC
J gene: TRBJ1-1; D gene: TRBD1; clone size: -; V gene: TRBV5-6; CDR3 protein: CASRRRQGSMNTEAFF; CDR3 DNA: TGTGCCAGCAGACGACGACAGGGAAGTATGAACACTGAAGCTTTCTTT
J gene: TRBJ2-1; D gene: TRBD1; clone size: -; V gene: TRBV5-1; CDR3 protein: CASSLRTGNNEQFF; CDR3 DNA: TGCGCCAGCAGCTTGAGGACAGGGAACAATGAGCAGTTCTTC
J gene: TRBJ2-5; D gene: TRBD2; clone size: -; V gene: TRBV5-1; CDR3 protein: CASSPGTSGQTQYF; CDR3 DNA: TGCGCCAGCAGCCCCGGGACTAGCGGACAGACCCAGTACTTC
J gene: TRBJ1-4; D gene: TRBD1; clone size: -; V gene: TRBV27; CDR3 protein: CASSPQGGEKLFF; CDR3 DNA: TGTGCCAGCAGCCCACAGGGGGGTGAAAAACTGTTTTTT
J gene: TRBJ2-2; D gene: TRBD1; clone size: once; V gene: TRBV7-8; CDR3 protein: CASSSQGAPNTGELFF; CDR3 DNA: TGTGCCAGCAGCTCACAGGGGGCGCCGAACACCGGGGAGCTGTTTTTT
J gene: TRBJ2-1; D gene: TRBD2; clone size: -; V gene: TRBV3-1/TRBV3-2; CDR3 protein: CASSQDGTSGRDYNEQFF; CDR3 DNA: TGTGCCAGCAGCCAAGATGGGACTAGCGGGAGGGATTACAATGAGCAGTTCTTC
J gene: TRBJ2-3; D gene: -; clone size: -; V gene: TRBV19; CDR3 protein: CASSFRVTDTQYF; CDR3 DNA: TGTGCCAGTAGTTTCAGGGTAACTGATACGCAGTATTTT